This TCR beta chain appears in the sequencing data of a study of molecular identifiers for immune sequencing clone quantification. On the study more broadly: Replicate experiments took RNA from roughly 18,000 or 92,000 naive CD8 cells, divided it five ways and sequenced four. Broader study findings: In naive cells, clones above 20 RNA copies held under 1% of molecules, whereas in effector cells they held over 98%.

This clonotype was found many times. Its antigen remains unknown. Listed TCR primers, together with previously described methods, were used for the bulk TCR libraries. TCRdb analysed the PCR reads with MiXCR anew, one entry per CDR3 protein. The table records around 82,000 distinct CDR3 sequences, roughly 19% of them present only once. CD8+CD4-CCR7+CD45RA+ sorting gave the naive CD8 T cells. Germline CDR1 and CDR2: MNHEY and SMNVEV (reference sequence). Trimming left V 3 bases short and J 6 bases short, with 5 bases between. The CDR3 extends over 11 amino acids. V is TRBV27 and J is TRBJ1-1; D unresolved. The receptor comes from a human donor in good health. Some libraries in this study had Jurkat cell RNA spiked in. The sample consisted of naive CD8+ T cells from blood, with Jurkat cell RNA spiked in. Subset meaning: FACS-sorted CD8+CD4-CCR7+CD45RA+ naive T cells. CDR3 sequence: CASSLGAEAFF. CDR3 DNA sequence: TGTGCCAGCAGTTTGGGCGCTGAAGCTTTCTTT.